This T cell receptor beta chain was captured in a study of beta chain features in type 1 diabetes. Study-wide background: What patients shared with healthy donors was a similar profile of age, gender and cell yields. Findings and caveats of the study: Shorter templates might be favored by PCR, and equally so in patients and in controls. TCRB repertoires of naive, central memory and Treg cells appeared more similar among patients than among healthy donors.

Expressed TCRB transcripts got sequenced, as all isolated RNA was reverse transcribed. Only in-frame clones appear in the TCRdb table, and some are missing; sequencing was by immunoSEQ multiplex PCR. The sample holds 900,000 or so clones, roughly a sixth seen once. This CDR3 is built from 14 residues. CDR1 and CDR2 (germline): MDHEN, SYDVKM. Trimming removed 5 bases from V and 6 bases from J, with 16 bases in between. This clone was found a few times. The antigen is not known. The chain employs TRBV28 and TRBJ1-2, with D uncertain. This TCR derives from a woman between 18 and 30 years old in good health. The sequencing sample was made of naive CD4+ T cells from blood. In DNA form, the CDR3 reads TGTGCCAGCAGTCCTATCCCCGGGAACCATGGCTACACCTTC. This sequence encodes CASSPIPGNHGYTF.